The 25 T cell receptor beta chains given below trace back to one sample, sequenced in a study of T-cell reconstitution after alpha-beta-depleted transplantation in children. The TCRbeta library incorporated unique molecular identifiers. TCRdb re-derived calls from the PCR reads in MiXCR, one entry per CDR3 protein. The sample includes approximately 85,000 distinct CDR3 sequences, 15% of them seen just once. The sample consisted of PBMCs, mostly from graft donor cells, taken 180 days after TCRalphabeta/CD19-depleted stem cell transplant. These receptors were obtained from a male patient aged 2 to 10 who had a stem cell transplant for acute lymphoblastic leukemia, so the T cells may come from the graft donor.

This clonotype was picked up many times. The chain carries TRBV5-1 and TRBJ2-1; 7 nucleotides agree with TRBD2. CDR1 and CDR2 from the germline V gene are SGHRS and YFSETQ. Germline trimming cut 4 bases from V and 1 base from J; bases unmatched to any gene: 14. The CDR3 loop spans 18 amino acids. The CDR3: CASSLFLDRGVSYNEQFF. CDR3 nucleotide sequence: TGCGCCAGCAGCCTCTTTCTCGATCGGGGGGTATCCTACAATGAGCAGTTCTTC.

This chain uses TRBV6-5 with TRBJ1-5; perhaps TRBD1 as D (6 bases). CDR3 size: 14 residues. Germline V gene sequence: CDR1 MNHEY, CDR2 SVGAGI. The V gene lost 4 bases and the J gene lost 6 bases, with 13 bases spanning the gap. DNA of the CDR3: TGTGCCAGCAGTTTGGGACATTTAGGTCAGCCCCAGCATTTT. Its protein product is CASSLGHLGQPQHF.

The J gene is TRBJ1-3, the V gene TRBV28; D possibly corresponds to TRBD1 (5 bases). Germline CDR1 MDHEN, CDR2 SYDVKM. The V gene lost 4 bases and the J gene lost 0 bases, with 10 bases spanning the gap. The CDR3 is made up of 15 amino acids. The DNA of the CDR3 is TGTGCCAGCAGTTCGACAGCGCTCTCTGGAAACACCATATATTTT. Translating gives CASSSTALSGNTIYF.

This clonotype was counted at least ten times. The CDR3: CASSVDTTYEQYF. The CDR3 coding sequence is TGTGCCAGCAGCGTGGACACCACCTACGAGCAGTACTTC. The chain uses TRBV7-6 and TRBJ2-7, with D possibly matching TRBD1 (5 bases). Trimming took off 5 bases at V and 2 bases at J, with 10 bases between the two ends. The germline V gene has CDR1 SGHVS and CDR2 FNYEAQ. The CDR3 covers 13 residues.

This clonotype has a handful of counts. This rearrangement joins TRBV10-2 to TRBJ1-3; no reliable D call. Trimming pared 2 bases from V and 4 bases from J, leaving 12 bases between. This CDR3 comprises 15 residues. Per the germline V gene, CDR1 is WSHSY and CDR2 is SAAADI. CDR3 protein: CASSELGYPGNTIYF. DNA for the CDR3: TGCGCCAGCAGTGAGCTCGGATACCCAGGAAACACCATATATTTT.

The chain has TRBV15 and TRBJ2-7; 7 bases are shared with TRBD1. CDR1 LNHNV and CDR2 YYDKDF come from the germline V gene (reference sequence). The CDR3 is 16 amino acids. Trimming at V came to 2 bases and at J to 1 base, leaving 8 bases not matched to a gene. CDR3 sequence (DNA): TGTGCCACCAGCAGACTAACCGGACAGGCTTCCTACGAGCAGTACTTC. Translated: CATSRLTGQASYEQYF.

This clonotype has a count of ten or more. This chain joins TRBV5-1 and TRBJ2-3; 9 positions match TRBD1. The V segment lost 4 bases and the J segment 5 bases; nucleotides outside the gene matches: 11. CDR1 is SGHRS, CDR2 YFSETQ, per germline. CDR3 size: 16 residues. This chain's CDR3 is CASSPNRDRARDTQYF. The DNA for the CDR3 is TGCGCCAGCAGCCCGAACCGGGACAGGGCCCGAGATACGCAGTATTTT.

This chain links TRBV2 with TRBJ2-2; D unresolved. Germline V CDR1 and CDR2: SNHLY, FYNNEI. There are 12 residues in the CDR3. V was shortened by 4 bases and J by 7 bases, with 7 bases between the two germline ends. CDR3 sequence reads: CASSGTIGELFF. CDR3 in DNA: TGTGCCAGCAGTGGGACGATCGGGGAGCTGTTTTTT.

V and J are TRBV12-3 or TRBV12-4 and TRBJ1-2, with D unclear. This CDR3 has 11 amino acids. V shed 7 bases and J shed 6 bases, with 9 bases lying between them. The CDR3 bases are TGTGCCAGCACCTTGGACGATGGCTACACCTTC. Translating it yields CASTLDDGYTF.

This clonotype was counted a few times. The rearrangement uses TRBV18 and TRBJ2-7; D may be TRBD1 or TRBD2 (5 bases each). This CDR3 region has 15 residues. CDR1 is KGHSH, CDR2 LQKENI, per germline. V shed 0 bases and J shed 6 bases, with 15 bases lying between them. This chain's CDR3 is CASSPPSGSRSEQYF. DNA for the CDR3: TGTGCCAGCTCACCACCATCAGGGAGCCGGAGCGAGCAGTACTTC.

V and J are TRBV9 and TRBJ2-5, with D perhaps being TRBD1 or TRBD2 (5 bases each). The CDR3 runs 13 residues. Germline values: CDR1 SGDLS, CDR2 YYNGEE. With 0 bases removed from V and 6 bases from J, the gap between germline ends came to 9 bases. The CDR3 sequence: CASSVGEGQTQYF. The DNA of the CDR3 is TGTGCCAGCAGCGTAGGAGAGGGACAGACCCAGTACTTC.

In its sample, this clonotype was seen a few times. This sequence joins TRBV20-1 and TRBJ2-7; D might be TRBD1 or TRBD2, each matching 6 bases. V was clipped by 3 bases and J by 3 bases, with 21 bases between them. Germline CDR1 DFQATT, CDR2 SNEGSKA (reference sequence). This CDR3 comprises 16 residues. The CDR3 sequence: CSARPAEGGIFYEQYF. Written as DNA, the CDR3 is TGCAGTGCTAGGCCGGCTGAGGGGGGTATCTTCTACGAGCAGTACTTC.

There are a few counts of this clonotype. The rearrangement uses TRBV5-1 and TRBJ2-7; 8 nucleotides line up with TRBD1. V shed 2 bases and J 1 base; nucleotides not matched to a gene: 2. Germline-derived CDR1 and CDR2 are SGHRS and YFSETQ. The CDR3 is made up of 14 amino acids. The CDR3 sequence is CASSFRQGSYEQYF. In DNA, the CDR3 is TGCGCCAGCAGCTTTCGACAGGGGTCCTACGAGCAGTACTTC.

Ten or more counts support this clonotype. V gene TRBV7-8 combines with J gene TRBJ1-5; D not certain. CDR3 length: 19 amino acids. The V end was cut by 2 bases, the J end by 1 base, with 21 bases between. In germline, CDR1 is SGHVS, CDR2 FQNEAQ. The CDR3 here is CASSLPISLSGSSNQPQHF. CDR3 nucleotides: TGTGCCAGCAGCTTACCGATATCATTGTCCGGCTCGAGCAATCAGCCCCAGCATTTT.

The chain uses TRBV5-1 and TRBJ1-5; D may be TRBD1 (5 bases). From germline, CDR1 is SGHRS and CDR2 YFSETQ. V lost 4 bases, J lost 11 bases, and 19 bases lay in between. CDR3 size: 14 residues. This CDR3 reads CASSLGTPGESQHF. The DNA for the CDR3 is TGCGCCAGCAGCCTCGGGACGCCTGGGGAGTCCCAGCATTTT.

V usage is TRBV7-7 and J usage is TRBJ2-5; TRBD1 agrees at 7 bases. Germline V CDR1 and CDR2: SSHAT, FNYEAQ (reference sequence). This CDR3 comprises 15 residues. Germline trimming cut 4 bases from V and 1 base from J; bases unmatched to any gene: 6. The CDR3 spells CASSSRQGPQETQYF. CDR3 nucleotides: TGTGCCAGCAGCTCCCGACAGGGCCCCCAAGAGACCCAGTACTTC.

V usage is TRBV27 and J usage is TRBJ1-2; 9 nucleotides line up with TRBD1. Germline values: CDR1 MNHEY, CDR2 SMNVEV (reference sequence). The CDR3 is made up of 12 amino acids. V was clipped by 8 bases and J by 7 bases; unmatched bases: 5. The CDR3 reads CASGDRAPGYTF. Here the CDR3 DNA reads TGTGCCAGCGGGGACAGGGCCCCTGGCTACACCTTC.

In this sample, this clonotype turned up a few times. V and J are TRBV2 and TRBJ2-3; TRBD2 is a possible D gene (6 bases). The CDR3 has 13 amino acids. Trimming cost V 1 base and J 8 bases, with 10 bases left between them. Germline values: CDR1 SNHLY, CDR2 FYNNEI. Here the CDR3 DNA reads TGTGCCAGCAGTGAAGGGGGGGATTCTACGCAGTATTTT. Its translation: CASSEGGDSTQYF.

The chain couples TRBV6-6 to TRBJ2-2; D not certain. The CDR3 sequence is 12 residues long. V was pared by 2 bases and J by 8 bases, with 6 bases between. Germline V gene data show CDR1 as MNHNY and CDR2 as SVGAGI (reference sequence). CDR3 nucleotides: TGTGCCAGCAGTTACCTAATGGGGGAGCTGTTTTTT. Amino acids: CASSYLMGELFF.

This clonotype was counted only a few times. CDR3: CASSYTGLEPSEQYF. CDR3 nucleotide sequence: TGTGCCAGCAGTTATACGGGACTAGAACCCTCCGAGCAGTACTTC. The chain links TRBV6-2 or TRBV6-3 to TRBJ2-7; 8 nucleotides agree with TRBD2. V was pared by 3 bases and J by 6 bases, with 10 bases of the junction left unmatched. The germline CDR1 and CDR2 sequences are MNHEY and SVGEGT. The CDR3 runs to 15 residues.

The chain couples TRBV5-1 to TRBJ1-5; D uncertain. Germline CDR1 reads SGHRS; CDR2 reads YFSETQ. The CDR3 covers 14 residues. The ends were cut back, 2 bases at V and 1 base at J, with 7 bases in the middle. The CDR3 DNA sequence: TGCGCCAGCAGCTTAGGTACAAGCAATCAGCCCCAGCATTTT. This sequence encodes CASSLGTSNQPQHF.

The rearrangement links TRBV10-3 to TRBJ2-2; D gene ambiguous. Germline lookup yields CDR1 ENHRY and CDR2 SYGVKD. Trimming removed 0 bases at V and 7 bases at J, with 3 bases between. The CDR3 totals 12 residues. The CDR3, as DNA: TGTGCCATCAGTGAGTCTTACGGGGAGCTGTTTTTT. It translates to CAISESYGELFF.

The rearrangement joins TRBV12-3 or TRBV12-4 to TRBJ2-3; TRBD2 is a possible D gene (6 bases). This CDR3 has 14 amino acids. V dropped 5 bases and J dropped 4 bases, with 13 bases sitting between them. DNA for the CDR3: TGTGCCAGCAGTCTTCAGACTAGGCCAGATACGCAGTATTTT. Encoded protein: CASSLQTRPDTQYF.

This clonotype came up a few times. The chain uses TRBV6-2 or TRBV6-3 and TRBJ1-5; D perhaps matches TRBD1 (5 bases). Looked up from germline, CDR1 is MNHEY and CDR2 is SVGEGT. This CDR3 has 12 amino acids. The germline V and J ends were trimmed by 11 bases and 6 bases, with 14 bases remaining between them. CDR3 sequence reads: CAVGGVGQPQHF. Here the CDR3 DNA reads TGTGCCGTGGGGGGTGTAGGTCAGCCCCAGCATTTT.

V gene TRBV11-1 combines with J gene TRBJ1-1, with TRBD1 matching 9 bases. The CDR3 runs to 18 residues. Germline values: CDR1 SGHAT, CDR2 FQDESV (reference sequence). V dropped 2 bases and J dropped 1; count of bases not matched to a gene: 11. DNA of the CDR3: TGTGCCAGCAGCTTATGGGGGGGGGACAGGGATGAGAACACTGAAGCTTTCTTT. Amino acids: CASSLWGGDRDENTEAFF.